What follows are 26 T cell receptor beta chains derived from one specimen sequenced in a study of vaccination effects on CD4 cells after COVID-19. These receptors' targets are unknown. Some clones are missing from TCRdb's copy, which holds only in-frame ones; the method was immunoSEQ multiplex PCR. The sample lists about 38,000 clones; around 68% were seen once. Before any sequencing was done, the ViraFEST assay used viral peptide pools to expand antigen-specific CD4+ T cells. Following 10 days of culture, CD4+ T cells were isolated. Vaccinated recipients, who were negative for nucleocapsid antibodies, had no history of SARS-CoV-2 infection. Here the sequenced sample was CD4+ T cells from PBMCs cultured with SARS-CoV-2 spike peptides, taken before COVID-19 vaccination. The receptors derive from a human donor who received a COVID-19 vaccine.

This chain links TRBV5-1 with TRBJ1-1; D gene ambiguous. There are 16 residues in the CDR3. Germline CDR1 reads SGHRS; CDR2 reads YFSETQ. V gave up 0 bases and J gave up 0 bases, with 12 bases separating them. CDR3 in DNA: TGCGCCAGCAGCTTGGACCCGGGTTACATGAACACTGAAGCTTTCTTT. The encoded protein is CASSLDPGYMNTEAFF.

The genes are TRBV28 and TRBJ2-3, with 7 bases identical to TRBD1. The germline V gene encodes CDR1 MDHEN and CDR2 SYDVKM. The CDR3 runs to 14 residues. Unmatched junction bases numbered 5, after V lost 0 bases and J lost 8 bases. This CDR3 is CASSLWGQRITQYF. The CDR3 DNA reads as TGTGCCAGCAGTTTATGGGGACAGCGAATTACGCAGTATTTT.

V and J are TRBV5-8 and TRBJ2-3; tentative D call: TRBD1 (5 bases). V gave up 6 bases and J gave up 5 bases, with 22 bases separating them. The CDR3 covers 16 residues. The germline gives CDR1 SGHTS, CDR2 YDEGEE. This CDR3 reads CASTLAPGRAKDTQYF. As DNA, the CDR3 is TGTGCCAGCACCCTGGCTCCCGGCAGGGCTAAAGATACGCAGTATTTT.

This chain connects TRBV5-4 to TRBJ1-2; tentatively, D is TRBD1 (6 bases). V was cut by 6 bases and J by 6 bases, with 21 bases left in between. The germline V gene has CDR1 SGHNT and CDR2 YYREEE (reference sequence). The CDR3 extends over 15 amino acids. CDR3: CASIDRRGGGDGYTF. The CDR3 DNA is TGTGCCAGCATCGACCGGAGGGGGGGCGGGGATGGCTACACCTTC.

The chain is built from TRBV2 and TRBJ2-3; D uncertain. The CDR3 runs 15 residues. V shed 7 bases and J shed 2 bases, with 16 bases lying between them. From germline, CDR1 is SNHLY and CDR2 FYNNEI. For the CDR3, the DNA is TGTGCCAGCAAGACAAGTCCGGCGGTCACAGATACGCAGTATTTT. Its protein is CASKTSPAVTDTQYF.

V usage is TRBV5-4 and J usage is TRBJ2-7; TRBD2 matches at 9 bases. The V and J ends lost 0 bases and 5 bases, in that order; junction bases with no gene match: 3. CDR1 is SGHNT, CDR2 YYREEE, per germline (reference sequence). This CDR3 has 14 residues. Here the CDR3 DNA reads TGTGCCAGCAGCTTGGAACTAGCGGGCCACGAGCAGTACTTC. It is translated as CASSLELAGHEQYF.

The chain uses TRBV14 and TRBJ2-4; the D gene is possibly TRBD2 (5 bases). The CDR3 consists of 12 residues. Germline CDR1 and CDR2: SGHDN and FVKESK. V lost 6 bases and J lost 6, with 9 bases in between. CDR3 bases: TGTGCCAGCAGTCTCAGCGGAAACATTCAGTACTTC. Translation: CASSLSGNIQYF.

The J gene is TRBJ2-7, the V gene TRBV5-4, with TRBD2 matching over 7 bases. The CDR3 is made up of 14 amino acids. Germline V gives CDR1 SGHNT, CDR2 YYREEE (reference sequence). J gave up 2 bases and V 3 bases, and 5 bases lay outside the gene matches. Here the CDR3 reads CASSWSGTPYEQYF. The CDR3 DNA sequence: TGTGCCAGCAGCTGGAGCGGGACCCCCTACGAGCAGTACTTC. The full variable domain, completed using reference TRBV5-4 and TRBJ2-7, is ETGVTQSPTHLIKTRGQQVTLRCSSQSGHNTVSWYQQALGQGPQFIFQYYREEENGRGNFPPRFSGLQFPNYSSELNVNALELDDSALYLCASSWSGTPYEQYFGPGTRLTVT.

This chain links TRBV10-3 with TRBJ1-6, with TRBD1 as a possible D gene (5 bases). Trimming removed 6 bases from V and 7 bases from J, with 22 bases in between. This CDR3 is built from 17 residues. From germline, CDR1 is ENHRY and CDR2 SYGVKD. The CDR3 DNA follows: TGTGCCATCAGCCCGGCTGGGGGGAAGAGGGAGAATTCACCCCTCCACTTT. Its protein is CAISPAGGKRENSPLHF.

V usage is TRBV5-4 and J usage is TRBJ2-5; D is perhaps TRBD1 or TRBD2 (5 bases each). Germline CDR1 SGHNT, CDR2 YYREEE (reference sequence). Trimming removed 0 bases at V and 0 bases at J, with 6 bases between. The CDR3 is made up of 14 amino acids. CDR3 in DNA: TGTGCCAGCAGCTTGGGGGGACACCAAGAGACCCAGTACTTC. Amino acid sequence: CASSLGGHQETQYF.

This clone appeared once. The chain has TRBV6-6 and TRBJ1-2; D not certain. From germline, CDR1 is MNHNY and CDR2 SVGAGI (reference sequence). This CDR3 is 14 amino acids long. Trimming pared 0 bases from V and 10 bases from J, leaving 15 bases between. The CDR3 reads CASSYSSNPDSYTF. The CDR3 nucleotides are TGTGCCAGCAGTTACTCGAGTAACCCGGACTCCTACACCTTC.

The chain links TRBV3-1 (or the pseudogene TRBV3-2) to TRBJ1-4; D perhaps matches TRBD1 (5 bases). The V and J ends lost 1 base and 7 bases respectively, with 7 bases between them. The CDR3 runs 13 residues. Germline V gene lookup returns CDR1 LGHDT and CDR2 YNNKEL (reference sequence). This chain's CDR3 is CASSQAQGEKLFF. The CDR3, as DNA: TGTGCCAGCAGCCAAGCGCAGGGTGAAAAACTGTTTTTT.

The CDR3: CAWRGYYTGELFF. CDR3 bases: TGTGCCTGGAGGGGTTATTACACCGGGGAGCTGTTTTTT. V and J are TRBV30 and TRBJ2-2; D ambiguous. The length of the CDR3 is 13 residues. With 3 bases removed from V and 3 bases from J, the gap between germline ends came to 8 bases. Germline CDR1 is GTSNPN and CDR2 is SVGIG (reference sequence).

The rearrangement joins TRBV28 to TRBJ1-5, with no clear D. This CDR3 spans 12 amino acids. V was pared by 2 bases and J by 6 bases, with 5 bases between. The germline CDR1 and CDR2 sequences are MDHEN and SYDVKM. CDR3 in amino acids: CASSLILQPQHF. For the CDR3, the DNA is TGTGCCAGCAGTTTAATTCTTCAGCCCCAGCATTTT.

CDR3 in amino acids: CASSWVAGVEITHSRYGYTF. In DNA form, the CDR3 reads TGTGCCAGCAGTTGGGTCGCAGGGGTCGAGATAACACACTCTCGTTATGGCTACACCTTC. The chain uses TRBV28 and TRBJ1-2, with D perhaps matching TRBD1 (6 bases). The CDR3 is made up of 20 amino acids. Germline CDR1 and CDR2: MDHEN and SYDVKM. V was clipped by 4 bases and J by 5 bases, with 32 bases between them.

This clone was found once. This sequence joins TRBV10-3 and TRBJ1-6, with TRBD1 identical over 8 bases. The junction had 12 bases not matched to a gene; V was cut back by 10 bases and J by 7 bases. The germline CDR1 and CDR2 sequences are ENHRY and SYGVKD. CDR3 length equals 15 residues. Here the CDR3 reads CATAGGSRGNSPLHF. The CDR3 bases are TGTGCCACGGCAGGGGGCAGTCGAGGAAATTCACCCCTCCACTTT.

This chain connects TRBV7-9 to TRBJ2-2; tentative D call: TRBD1 (6 bases). This CDR3 has 15 amino acids. Germline CDR1 SEHNR, CDR2 FQNEAQ (reference sequence). In DNA form, the CDR3 reads TGTGCAGTGGGGGTAACAGGGAAGAACACCGGGGAGCTGTTTTTT. Amino acid sequence: CAVGVTGKNTGELFF.

This clone turned up a few times. The chain joins TRBV2 to TRBJ2-5; 12 positions agree with TRBD2. Germline CDR1 and CDR2: SNHLY and FYNNEI. The CDR3 runs to 15 residues. V shed 4 bases and J 9 bases; nucleotides not matched to a gene: 9. The CDR3 DNA follows: TGTGCCAGCAGTGGGGGACTAGCGGGTGCAGTGGCCCAGTACTTC. Its protein product is CASSGGLAGAVAQYF.

The chain uses TRBV12-2 and TRBJ1-1. TRBV12-2 is noted as a pseudogene. This CDR3 contains 18 residues. CDR3 sequence reads: CASRLAVFLGGENTEAFF. The CDR3 DNA reads as TGTGCAAGTCGCTTAGCGGTGTTTCTCGGAGGGGAGAACACTGAAGCTTTCTTT.

This rearrangement joins TRBV6-6 to TRBJ2-5; D call uncertain. Trimming cost V 6 bases and J 2 bases, with 13 bases left between them. The CDR3 sequence is 14 residues long. Germline CDR1 is MNHNY and CDR2 is SVGAGI (reference sequence). CDR3 loop: CASRRYGQQETQYF. The CDR3 nucleotides are TGTGCCAGCAGACGCTATGGGCAGCAAGAGACCCAGTACTTC.

CDR3 sequence (DNA): TGTGCCATCAGTCGGGACAGGGGAGGCAATCAGCCCCAGCATTTT. Translation gives CAISRDRGGNQPQHF. The chain carries TRBV10-3 and TRBJ1-5; 10 nucleotides align to TRBD1. The CDR3 sequence is 15 residues long. Germline trimming cut 5 bases from V and 2 bases from J; bases unmatched to any gene: 3. Germline V gives CDR1 ENHRY, CDR2 SYGVKD.

This chain links TRBV20-1 with TRBJ1-1, with D uncertain. Trimming cost V 5 bases and J 8 bases, with 3 bases left between them. The CDR3 consists of 8 residues. Germline CDR1 DFQATT, CDR2 SNEGSKA (reference sequence). The CDR3: CSAGEAFF. CDR3 DNA: TGCAGTGCTGGCGAAGCTTTCTTT.

This clone was seen more than once but under ten times. The chain couples TRBV7-8 to TRBJ2-3; unclear D gene. V was pared by 7 bases and J by 1 base, with 9 bases between. The CDR3 is 13 residues long. CDR1 SGHVS and CDR2 FQNEAQ come from the germline V gene. The CDR3 loop reads CASNEGRTDTQYF. The CDR3 coding sequence is TGTGCCAGCAACGAAGGTCGCACAGATACGCAGTATTTT.

The chain combines TRBV9 with TRBJ1-2, with a tentative D call TRBD1 (5 bases). CDR3 length: 16 residues. Trimming pared 3 bases from V and 5 bases from J, leaving 20 bases between. Germline loops: CDR1 SGDLS, CDR2 YYNGEE. The CDR3 nucleotides are TGTGCCAGCAGCGGGTCCCCCGGGACCGTAATATATGGCTACACCTTC. Its translation: CASSGSPGTVIYGYTF.

This clone was seen a handful of times. The J gene is TRBJ1-2, the V gene TRBV28; D ambiguous. The CDR3 contains 12 residues. From germline, CDR1 is MDHEN and CDR2 SYDVKM. V gave up 3 bases and J gave up 7 bases, with 9 bases separating them. As DNA, the CDR3 is TGTGCCAGCAGTTTTCGTGAAGCTGGCTACACCTTC. Its protein product is CASSFREAGYTF.

The chain recombines TRBV5-4 with TRBJ1-2; no reliable D call. Germline-derived CDR1 and CDR2 are SGHNT and YYREEE (reference sequence). This CDR3 spans 13 amino acids. V dropped 2 bases and J dropped 0 bases, with 5 bases sitting between them. CDR3 sequence: CASSFGSNYGYTF. The CDR3 coding sequence is TGTGCCAGCAGCTTTGGGTCTAACTATGGCTACACCTTC.